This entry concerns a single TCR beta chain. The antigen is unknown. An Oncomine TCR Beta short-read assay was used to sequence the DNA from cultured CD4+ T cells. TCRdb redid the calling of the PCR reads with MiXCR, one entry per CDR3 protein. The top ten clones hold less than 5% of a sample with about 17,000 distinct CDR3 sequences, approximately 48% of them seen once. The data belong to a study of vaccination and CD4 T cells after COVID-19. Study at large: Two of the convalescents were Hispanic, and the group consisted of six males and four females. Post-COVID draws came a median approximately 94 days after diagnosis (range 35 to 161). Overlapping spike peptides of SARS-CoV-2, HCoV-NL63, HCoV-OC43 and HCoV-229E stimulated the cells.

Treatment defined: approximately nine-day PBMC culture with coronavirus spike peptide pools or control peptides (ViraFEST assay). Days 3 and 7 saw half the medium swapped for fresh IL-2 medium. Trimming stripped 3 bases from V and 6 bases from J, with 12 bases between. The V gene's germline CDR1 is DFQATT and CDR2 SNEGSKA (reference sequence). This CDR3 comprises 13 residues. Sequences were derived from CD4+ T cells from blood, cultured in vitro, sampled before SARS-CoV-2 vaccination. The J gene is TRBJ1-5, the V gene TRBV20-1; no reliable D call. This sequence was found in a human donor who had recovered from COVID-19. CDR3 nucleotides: TGCAGTGCTAGTCTTGGGGTGAGTCAGCCCCAGCATTTT. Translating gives CSASLGVSQPQHF.